The following is a T cell receptor beta chain sequence with its context. Its antigen is unidentified. Time point in this sample: cycle 4 day 1 (C4D1), after five to seven weeks of nivolumab. Following autologous stem cell transplantation, relapse occurred in every patient, and exposure to brentuximab vedotin varied. Complete response, partial response or progressive disease was each patient's best response. Assay used: immunoSEQ multiplex PCR; TCRdb lists only in-frame clones, some missing. The data hold about 85,000 clones, with just over 90% observed a single time. The ends were cut back, 6 bases at V and 7 bases at J, with 21 bases in the middle. Germline CDR1 is MNHNS and CDR2 is SASEGT. The CDR3 contains 15 residues. The data originate from a study of PD-1 blockade in classical Hodgkin lymphoma. Findings of the study overall: Patients newly diagnosed and complete responders had comparable baseline diversity. Patients starting nivolumab less than 1 year after ASCT had lower diversity and were excluded from later analyses. Sources of repertoire differences remain undefined, possibly disease activity or prior therapy.

The gene calls are TRBV6-1 and TRBJ1-2; a weak D match, TRBD1 (5 bases). This sequence was found in a human donor with classical Hodgkin lymphoma. The sample in question was peripheral blood mononuclear cells (PBMCs), obtained before the fourth cycle of nivolumab. The CDR3 here is CASRAPSGGEVGYTF. CDR3 coding DNA: TGTGCCAGCAGGGCCCCAAGTGGGGGGGAGGTTGGCTACACCTTC.